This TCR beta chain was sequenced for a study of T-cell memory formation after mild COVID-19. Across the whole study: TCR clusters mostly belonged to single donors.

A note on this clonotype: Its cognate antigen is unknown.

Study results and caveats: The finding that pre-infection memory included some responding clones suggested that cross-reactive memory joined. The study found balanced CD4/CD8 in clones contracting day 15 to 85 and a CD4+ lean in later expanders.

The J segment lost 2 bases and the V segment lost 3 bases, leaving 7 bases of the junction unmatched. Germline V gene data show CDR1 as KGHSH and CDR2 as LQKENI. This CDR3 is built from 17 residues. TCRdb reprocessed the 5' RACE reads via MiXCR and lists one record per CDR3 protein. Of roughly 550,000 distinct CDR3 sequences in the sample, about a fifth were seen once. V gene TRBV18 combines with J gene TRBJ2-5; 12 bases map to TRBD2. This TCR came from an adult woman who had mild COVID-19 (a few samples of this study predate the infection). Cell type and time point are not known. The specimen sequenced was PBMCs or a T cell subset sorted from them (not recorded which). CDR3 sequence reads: CASSPLGLAGRQETQYF. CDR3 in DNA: TGTGCCAGCTCACCTCTTGGACTAGCGGGGCGACAAGAGACCCAGTACTTC.